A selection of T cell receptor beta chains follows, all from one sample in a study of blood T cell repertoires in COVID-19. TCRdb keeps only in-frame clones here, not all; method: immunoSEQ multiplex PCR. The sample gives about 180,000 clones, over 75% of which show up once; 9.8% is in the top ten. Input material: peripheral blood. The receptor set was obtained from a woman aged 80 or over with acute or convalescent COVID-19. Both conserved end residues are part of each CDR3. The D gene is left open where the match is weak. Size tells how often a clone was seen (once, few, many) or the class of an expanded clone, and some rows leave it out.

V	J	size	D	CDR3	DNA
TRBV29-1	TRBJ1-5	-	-	CSVDEGGNQPQHF	TGCAGCGTTGATGAGGGGGGGAATCAGCCCCAGCATTTT
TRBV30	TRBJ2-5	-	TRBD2	CAWSVGLQETQYF	TGTGCCTGGAGTGTGGGACTACAAGAGACCCAGTACTTC
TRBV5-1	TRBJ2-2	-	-	CASSLSQGRVGELFF	TGCGCCAGCAGCTTGAGCCAGGGCCGGGTCGGGGAGCTGTTTTTT
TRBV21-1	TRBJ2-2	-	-	CASSLKTGGNNTGELFF	TGTGCCAGCAGCCTCAAAACAGGGGGTAATAACACCGGGGAGCTGTTTTTT
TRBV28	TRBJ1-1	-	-	CASSLWTVNTEAFF	TGTGCCAGCAGTTTATGGACAGTGAACACTGAAGCTTTCTTT
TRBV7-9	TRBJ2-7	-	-	CASSEYPPGEQYF	TGTGCCAGCAGCGAATACCCCCCCGGCGAGCAGTACTTC
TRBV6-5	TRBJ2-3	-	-	CASSYSWGVSDTQYF	TGTGCCAGCAGTTACTCGTGGGGGGTATCAGATACGCAGTATTTT
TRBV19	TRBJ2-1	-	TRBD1	CASSIDRGSYNEQFF	TGTGCCAGTAGTATCGACAGGGGTTCCTACAATGAGCAGTTCTTC
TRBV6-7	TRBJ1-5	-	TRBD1	CASSFKPGQENQPQHF	TGTGCCAGCAGTTTCAAGCCGGGACAGGAGAATCAGCCCCAGCATTTT
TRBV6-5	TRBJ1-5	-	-	CASSYHRDNQPQHF	TGTGCCAGCAGTTACCACAGGGATAATCAGCCCCAGCATTTT
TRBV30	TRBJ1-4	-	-	CAWSVGGVANEKLFF	TGTGCCTGGAGTGTAGGGGGGGTGGCTAATGAAAAACTGTTTTTT
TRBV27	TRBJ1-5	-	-	CASSLGQGYNQPQHF	TGTGCCAGCAGTTTAGGCCAGGGCTACAATCAGCCCCAGCATTTT
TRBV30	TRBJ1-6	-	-	CAWKLDLNSPLHF	TGTGCCTGGAAACTGGACTTGAATTCACCCCTCCACTTT
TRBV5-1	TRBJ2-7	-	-	CASSLAAGPPSYEQYF	TGCGCCAGCAGCTTGGCCGCGGGGCCCCCCTCCTACGAGCAGTACTTC
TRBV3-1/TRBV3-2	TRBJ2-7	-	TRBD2	CASSQAWGGGPYEQYF	TGTGCCAGCAGCCAGGCTTGGGGCGGGGGGCCCTACGAGCAGTACTTC
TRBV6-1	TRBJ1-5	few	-	CASSTGGATQPQHF	TGTGCCAGCTCAACGGGGGGGGCGACTCAGCCCCAGCATTTT
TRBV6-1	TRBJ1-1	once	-	CASSELVTEAFF	TGTGCCAGCAGTGAATTAGTGACTGAAGCTTTCTTT
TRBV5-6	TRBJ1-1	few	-	CASSLQVGTEAFF	TGTGCCAGCAGCTTACAGGTTGGGACTGAAGCTTTCTTT
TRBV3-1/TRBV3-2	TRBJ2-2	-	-	CATQPPGPNTGELFF	TGTGCCACCCAGCCCCCAGGGCCCAACACCGGGGAGCTGTTTTTT
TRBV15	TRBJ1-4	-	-	CATGSGSPNEKLFF	TGTGCCACTGGGTCCGGGAGCCCGAATGAAAAACTGTTTTTT
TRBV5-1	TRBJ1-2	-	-	CASSLLGSSLYGYTF	TGCGCCAGCAGCTTATTGGGCAGCTCCCTCTATGGCTACACCTTC
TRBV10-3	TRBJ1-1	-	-	CAIRHRATNTEAFF	TGTGCCATCAGGCACAGGGCGACGAACACTGAAGCTTTCTTT
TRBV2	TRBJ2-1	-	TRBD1	CASRGDSSSYNEQFF	TGTGCCAGCAGGGGGGACAGCAGCTCCTACAATGAGCAGTTCTTC
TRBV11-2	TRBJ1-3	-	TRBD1	CASSMGQGRSSGNTIYF	TGTGCCAGCAGCATGGGACAGGGAAGAAGCTCTGGAAACACCATATATTTT
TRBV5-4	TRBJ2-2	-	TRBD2	CASSSGTSGGDGTGELFF	TGTGCCAGCAGCTCCGGGACTAGCGGGGGGGATGGCACCGGGGAGCTGTTTTTT
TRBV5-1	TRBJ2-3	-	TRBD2	CASSLGSTSGGTRVDTQYF	TGCGCCAGCAGCTTGGGTTCAACTAGCGGGGGGACAAGGGTAGATACGCAGTATTTT
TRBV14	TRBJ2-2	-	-	CASSQDWATTGELFF	TGTGCCAGCAGCCAAGATTGGGCGACGACCGGGGAGCTGTTTTTT
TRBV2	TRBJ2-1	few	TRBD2	CASSVGLASHSIF	TGTGCCAGCAGTGTAGGACTAGCCAGCCACTCGATCTTC
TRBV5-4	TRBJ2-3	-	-	CASSLGATSTDTQYF	TGTGCCAGCAGCTTGGGGGCCACTAGCACAGATACGCAGTATTTT
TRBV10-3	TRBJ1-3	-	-	CAISESGVLSGNTIYF	TGTGCCATCAGTGAGTCGGGCGTGCTCTCTGGAAACACCATATATTTT
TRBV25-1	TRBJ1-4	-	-	CASSREGGNEKLFF	TGTGCCAGCAGTAGAGAGGGAGGAAATGAAAAACTGTTTTTT
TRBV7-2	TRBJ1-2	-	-	CASSLEAGWNGYTF	TGTGCCAGCAGCTTAGAGGCAGGGTGGAATGGCTACACCTTC
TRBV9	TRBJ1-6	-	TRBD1	CASSGRDRGNSPLHF	TGTGCCAGCAGTGGCCGGGACAGGGGGAATTCACCCCTCCACTTT
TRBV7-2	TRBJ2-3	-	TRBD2	CASSLGRGSGDTQYF	TGTGCCAGCAGCTTGGGGCGGGGGTCCGGGGATACGCAGTATTTT
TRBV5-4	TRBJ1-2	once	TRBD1	CASSSDYRGSYTF	TGTGCCAGCAGTTCCGACTACAGGGGGAGCTACACCTTC
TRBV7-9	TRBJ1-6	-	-	CASSLEWGGGYNSPLHF	TGTGCCAGCAGCTTAGAGTGGGGAGGAGGATATAATTCACCCCTCCACTTT
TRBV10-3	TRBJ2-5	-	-	CAISESRNQETQYF	TGTGCCATCAGTGAGTCGCGGAACCAAGAGACCCAGTACTTC
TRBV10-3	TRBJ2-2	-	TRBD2	CAISLTSGGLNTGELFF	TGTGCCATCAGTCTGACTAGCGGGGGGTTGAACACCGGGGAGCTGTTTTTT
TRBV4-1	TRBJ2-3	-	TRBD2	CASSQDQSAGAYNTDTQYF	TGCGCCAGCAGCCAAGACCAGTCAGCGGGGGCCTATAACACAGATACGCAGTATTTT
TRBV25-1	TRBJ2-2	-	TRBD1	CASLGDRGVNGELFF	TGTGCCAGCCTGGGGGACAGGGGAGTGAACGGGGAGCTGTTTTTT
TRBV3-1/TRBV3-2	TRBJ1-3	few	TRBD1	CASTRTGVRSGNTIYF	TGTGCCAGCACGCGGACAGGGGTCCGCTCTGGAAACACCATATATTTT
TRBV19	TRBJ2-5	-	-	CASSDRQETQYF	TGTGCCAGTTCGGACAGACAAGAGACCCAGTACTTC